The sequence of this T cell receptor beta chain was determined in a study of long-term antiretroviral therapy in people with HIV. Study-wide results and caveats: Versus controls, repertoires in people with HIV had narrower CDR3 length ranges. Clonal expansions arising prior to ART prevailed in the repertoire at every time point.

Looked up from germline, CDR1 is MNHEY and CDR2 is SMNVEV (reference sequence). The CDR3 extends over 15 amino acids. J was trimmed by 2 bases and V by 6 bases; bases with no gene match: 3. Of note for this clone: Antigen unknown.

Version v3.0 of the immunoSEQ assay was performed at survey level. Using immunoSEQ multiplex PCR, the repertoire was profiled, and TCRdb retains in-frame clones only, with some absent. The sample holds some 17,000 clones, 60% to 85% seen once. The chain joins TRBV27 to TRBJ2-1; the match to TRBD2 covers 11 bases. The origin of this receptor is a young man with HIV. This specimen was unsorted PBMCs, taken at the start of antiretroviral therapy. The CDR3 DNA is TGTGCCAGCAGGGGACTAGCGGAGACCTACAATGAGCAGTTCTTC. It is translated as CASRGLAETYNEQFF.